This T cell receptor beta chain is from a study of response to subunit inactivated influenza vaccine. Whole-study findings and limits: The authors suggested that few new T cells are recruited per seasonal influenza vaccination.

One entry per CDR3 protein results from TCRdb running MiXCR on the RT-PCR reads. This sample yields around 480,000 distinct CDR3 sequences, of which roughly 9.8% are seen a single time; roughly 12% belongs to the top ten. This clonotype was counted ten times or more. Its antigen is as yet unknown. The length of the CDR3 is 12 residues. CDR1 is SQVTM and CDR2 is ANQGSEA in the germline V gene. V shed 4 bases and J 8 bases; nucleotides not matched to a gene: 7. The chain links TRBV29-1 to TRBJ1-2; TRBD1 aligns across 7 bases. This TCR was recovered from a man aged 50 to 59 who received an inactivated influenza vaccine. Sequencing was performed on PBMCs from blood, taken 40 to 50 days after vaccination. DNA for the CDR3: TGCAGCGTTGCGACAGGGATGGGAGGCTACACCTTC. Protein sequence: CSVATGMGGYTF.